This passage covers 20 T cell receptor beta chains from one sample sequenced in a study of blood T cell repertoires in COVID-19. The repertoire was sequenced with immunoSEQ multiplex PCR; TCRdb's copy has only in-frame clones and lacks some. The data contain roughly 73,000 clones, about 88% of them singletons. Material: peripheral blood. The origin of the receptors is a man aged 70 or older with active COVID-19.

V gene TRBV5-6 combines with J gene TRBJ2-5, with TRBD1 identical over 9 bases. Germline trimming cut 0 bases from V and 5 bases from J; bases unmatched to any gene: 2. The CDR3 extends over 14 amino acids. The germline V gene encodes CDR1 SGHDT and CDR2 YYEEEE. The CDR3 region has the DNA TGTGCCAGCAGCTTGGTCGGACAGGGGGAGACCCAGTACTTC. Its protein is CASSLVGQGETQYF. The variable domain in full, completed from reference TRBV5-6 and TRBJ2-5, reads DAGVTQSPTHLIKTRGQQVTLRCSPKSGHDTVSWYQQALGQGPQFIFQYYEEEERQRGNFPDRFSGHQFPNYSSELNVNALLLGDSALYLCASSLVGQGETQYFGPGTRLLVL.

This clone was detected once. This chain links TRBV3-1 (or the pseudogene TRBV3-2) with TRBJ2-7, with D perhaps TRBD2 (5 bases). V lost 2 bases to trimming and J lost 6 bases, with 5 bases between them. This CDR3 comprises 11 residues. CDR1 LGHDT and CDR2 YNNKEL come from the germline V gene (reference sequence). DNA for the CDR3: TGTGCCAGCAGCCAACGGGGCGAGCAGTACTTC. Its protein is CASSQRGEQYF.

The chain couples TRBV14 to TRBJ2-7; D remains unclear. The CDR3 is 13 residues long. Germline CDR1 and CDR2: SGHDN and FVKESK. Trimming removed 4 bases from V and 7 bases from J, with 14 bases in between. CDR3 nucleotides: TGTGCCAGCAGCCCCGCCCCCGGTCGGGAGCAGTACTTC. It specifies CASSPAPGREQYF.

The rearrangement links TRBV28 to TRBJ1-4, with D tentatively TRBD1 (5 bases). The V gene lost 6 bases and the J gene lost 0 bases, with 8 bases spanning the gap. CDR3 length: 14 amino acids. Germline V lookup: CDR1 MDHEN, CDR2 SYDVKM. This CDR3 reads CASRGPATNEKLFF. The CDR3 DNA sequence: TGTGCCAGCAGGGGGCCTGCAACTAATGAAAAACTGTTTTTT.

The chain uses TRBV9 and TRBJ2-7, with a tentative D call TRBD2 (5 bases). The CDR3 consists of 15 residues. Per germline, CDR1 SGDLS and CDR2 YYNGEE. The V gene lost 0 bases and the J gene lost 1 base, with 11 bases spanning the gap. The CDR3 sequence is CASSVGGAPSYEQYF. DNA of the CDR3: TGTGCCAGCAGCGTAGGGGGAGCTCCTTCCTACGAGCAGTACTTC.

The rearrangement links TRBV5-1 to TRBJ2-7; 7 bases map to TRBD1. CDR1 is SGHRS, CDR2 YFSETQ, per germline. The CDR3 runs 14 residues. The J segment lost 2 bases and the V segment lost 4 bases, leaving 6 bases of the junction unmatched. The CDR3 loop is CASSPTGTTYEQYF. The CDR3 nucleotides read TGCGCCAGCAGCCCGACAGGGACCACCTACGAGCAGTACTTC.

Worth noting for this clone: One junction end does not reproduce the germline sequence, and a read error may be involved. The J gene is TRBJ2-1, the V gene TRBV7-7; 11 bases line up with TRBD2. CDR1 is SSHAT and CDR2 is FNYEAQ in the germline V gene (reference sequence). The CDR3 runs to 13 residues. CDR3 loop: CASSLAGGREQFF. CDR3 DNA sequence: TGTGCTAGCAGCTTAGCGGGGGGGAGGGAGCAGTTCTTC.

CDR3 DNA: TGTGCCAGCAGTTACCTTAGCGGGAGGGCCGGGGAGCTGTTTTTT. This codes for CASSYLSGRAGELFF. The chain combines TRBV6-5 with TRBJ2-2, with 11 positions matching TRBD2. J was trimmed by 6 bases and V by 2 bases; bases with no gene match: 2. CDR3 size: 15 residues. Germline V CDR1 and CDR2: MNHEY, SVGAGI.

This sequence joins TRBV3-1 (or the pseudogene TRBV3-2) and TRBJ2-3; D gene unclear. V lost 1 base and J 2 bases, leaving 13 bases between the germline ends. The CDR3 sequence is 16 residues long. CDR1 and CDR2 from the germline V gene are LGHDT and YNNKEL (reference sequence). Written as DNA, the CDR3 is TGTGCCAGCAGCCAAGTCGCCGGCGGCCCCACAGATACGCAGTATTTT. It encodes CASSQVAGGPTDTQYF.

This chain connects TRBV4-3 to TRBJ2-7; 7 bases are shared with TRBD2. Trimming at V came to 3 bases and at J to 3 bases, leaving 8 bases not matched to a gene. This CDR3 is 15 amino acids long. Germline values: CDR1 LGHNA, CDR2 YSLEER. The CDR3 region has the DNA TGCGCCAGCAGCCAGGATACTAGCGATCACTACGAGCAGTACTTC. Encoded protein: CASSQDTSDHYEQYF.

V gene TRBV2 combines with J gene TRBJ2-3; 8 nucleotides align to TRBD2. This CDR3 region has 16 residues. The V gene end was trimmed by 1 base and the J gene end by 2 bases; junction bases not matched to a gene: 5. Germline V lookup: CDR1 SNHLY, CDR2 FYNNEI. CDR3 nucleotides: TGTGCCAGCAGTGAAGTCGGGAGGGCCCTCACAGATACGCAGTATTTT. Translation: CASSEVGRALTDTQYF.

The chain uses TRBV6-2 or TRBV6-3 and TRBJ2-7; 10 nucleotides align to TRBD1. J was trimmed by 3 bases and V by 2 bases; bases with no gene match: 4. This CDR3 has 15 residues. Per germline, CDR1 MNHEY and CDR2 SVGEGT. The DNA for the CDR3 is TGTGCCAGCAGTTACCCCGGGACAGGGGACTACGAGCAGTACTTC. Protein sequence: CASSYPGTGDYEQYF.

This sequence joins TRBV7-2 and TRBJ2-2, with 10 bases lining up with TRBD1. Unmatched junction bases numbered 14, after V lost 4 bases and J lost 6 bases. CDR3 length: 18 residues. Looked up from germline, CDR1 is SGHTA and CDR2 is FQGNSA. CDR3 DNA sequence: TGTGCCAGCAGCTCTAGCAGGACAGGGGGACCCACTGCCGGGGAGCTGTTTTTT. It translates to CASSSSRTGGPTAGELFF.

V and J are TRBV24-1 and TRBJ2-1; TRBD2 aligns across 8 bases. Germline CDR1 KGHDR, CDR2 SFDVKD. V was clipped by 5 bases and J by 13 bases; unmatched bases: 15. This CDR3 spans 15 amino acids. DNA for the CDR3: TGTGCCACCAGTGCCTCCGGGGGCGGGAGGCCGGTCCAGTTCTTC. Translation gives CATSASGGGRPVQFF.

The chain couples TRBV11-3 to TRBJ2-7; TRBD1 is a possible D gene (7 bases). This CDR3 comprises 16 residues. Germline V lookup: CDR1 SGHNT, CDR2 YENEEA. The germline V and J ends were trimmed by 0 bases and 4 bases, with 16 bases remaining between them. As DNA, the CDR3 is TGTGCCAGCAGCTTAGATCTGGCAGGGGGGCTGTACGAGCAGTACTTC. It codes for CASSLDLAGGLYEQYF.

The chain employs TRBV27 and TRBJ2-5; 8 bases map to TRBD2. After removal of 5 bases from V and 5 bases from J, the junction contained 13 bases not matched to a gene. This CDR3 contains 16 residues. Germline CDR1 is MNHEY and CDR2 is SMNVEV (reference sequence). As DNA, the CDR3 is TGTGCCAGCAGTCGAGGGACTAGGAGGTGGGGTGAGACCCAGTACTTC. It translates to CASSRGTRRWGETQYF.

This clone has just one count. V is TRBV9 and J is TRBJ2-7, with D hard to call. This CDR3 spans 14 amino acids. Trimming left V 0 bases short and J 2 bases short, with 9 bases between. Germline CDR1 and CDR2: SGDLS and YYNGEE. This CDR3 reads CASSVATLTYEQYF. The CDR3 bases are TGTGCCAGCAGCGTAGCTACGTTGACCTACGAGCAGTACTTC. Looking up the rest from reference TRBV9 and TRBJ2-7 gives the full variable domain: DSGVTQTPKHLITATGQRVTLRCSPRSGDLSVYWYQQSLDQGLQFLIQYYNGEERAKGNILERFSAQQFPDLHSELNLSSLELGDSALYFCASSVATLTYEQYFGPGTRLTVT.

The rearrangement links TRBV5-1 to TRBJ2-1, with D perhaps matching TRBD1 (5 bases). Between the trimmed V and J ends, which lost 0 bases and 8 bases, there was a span of 12 bases. The germline CDR1 and CDR2 sequences are SGHRS and YFSETQ. The CDR3 totals 14 residues. The CDR3: CASSLGGQTDEQFF. CDR3 bases: TGCGCCAGCAGCTTGGGGGGCCAGACGGATGAGCAGTTCTTC.

This clone showed up just a few times. V gene TRBV10-1 combines with J gene TRBJ2-1; 9 bases align to TRBD2. Trimming removed 0 bases from V and 7 bases from J; junction bases left unmatched: 7. This CDR3 has 16 residues. Germline assignment: CDR1 WNHNN and CDR2 SYGVQD (reference sequence). This CDR3 is CASSESEAGGNNEQFF. The CDR3 DNA reads as TGCGCCAGCAGTGAGTCTGAGGCGGGAGGGAATAATGAGCAGTTCTTC.

In this sample, this clone turned up once. J is TRBJ1-2 and V is TRBV28; D remains ambiguous. V was pared by 8 bases and J by 8 bases, with 24 bases between. This CDR3 spans 15 amino acids. CDR1 is MDHEN, CDR2 SYDVKM, per germline. CDR3 coding DNA: TGTGCCAGCCTCTCCCCCCTGGGCAGGCTTGGCGGCTACACCTTC. The encoded protein is CASLSPLGRLGGYTF.